This TCR beta chain was recovered during a study of CD8 T cells in ankylosing spondylitis. V gave up 6 bases and J gave up 5 bases, with 20 bases separating them. There are 15 residues in the CDR3. One entry per CDR3 protein results from TCRdb running MiXCR on the 5' RACE reads. This table has 200,000 or so distinct CDR3 sequences, about 18% appearing once. This clonotype has ten or more counts. Sequences were obtained from blood, either unsorted or a sorted T cell fraction (not recorded which). This clonotype was obtained from a male donor aged 5 to 30 with ankylosing spondylitis or in good health (not recorded which). This rearrangement joins TRBV12-3 or TRBV12-4 to TRBJ2-7; TRBD2 might be the D (5 bases). Written as DNA, the CDR3 is TGTGCCAGCAGCCTGGAGGTGGGAATTTCCCACGAGCAGTACGTC. This sequence encodes CASSLEVGISHEQYV.